The 9 T cell receptor beta chains below were found in one sample sequenced in a study of cytomegalovirus exposure and HLA in healthy donors. Measured with immunoSEQ multiplex PCR; TCRdb has only the in-frame clones, and not every one. The table records roughly 240,000 clones, approximately 90% of them present only once. The specimen sequenced was PBMCs. Receptors were obtained from a man aged 18 to 29 in good health and CMV-seronegative.

The chain is built from TRBV9 and TRBJ2-2, with D maybe TRBD2 (5 bases). Trimming pared 4 bases from V and 0 bases from J, leaving 16 bases between. Germline V gene lookup returns CDR1 SGDLS and CDR2 YYNGEE. CDR3 length equals 17 residues. The CDR3 loop reads CASSPFESGSNTGELFF. The CDR3 bases are TGTGCCAGCAGCCCTTTCGAGTCGGGGTCGAACACCGGGGAGCTGTTTTTT.

The rearrangement uses TRBV4-3 and TRBJ1-4; D not certain. The CDR3 totals 15 residues. From germline, CDR1 is LGHNA and CDR2 YSLEER. V lost 0 bases, J lost 0 bases, and 5 bases lay in between. The CDR3 reads CASSQDVTTNEKLFF. CDR3 coding DNA: TGCGCCAGCAGCCAAGATGTTACAACTAATGAAAAACTGTTTTTT.

The rearrangement joins TRBV27 to TRBJ2-1; possible D gene TRBD1, 6 bases. Germline CDR1 is MNHEY and CDR2 is SMNVEV (reference sequence). Between the trimmed V and J ends, which lost 2 bases and 3 bases, there was a span of 8 bases. The CDR3 is made up of 14 amino acids. The DNA of the CDR3 is TGTGCCAGCAGTTTACGGACAGTCTACAATGAGCAGTTCTTC. It yields the protein CASSLRTVYNEQFF.

The rearrangement uses TRBV2 and TRBJ2-7; TRBD1 matches at 7 bases. CDR1 is SNHLY, CDR2 FYNNEI, per germline. Trimming cost V 4 bases and J 7 bases; bases outside gene matches: 10. The CDR3 covers 14 residues. CDR3 nucleotides: TGTGCCAGCAGTGGGCCCCGACAGGGCGGGGAGCAGTACTTC. Translating it yields CASSGPRQGGEQYF.

V gene TRBV7-2 combines with J gene TRBJ1-5, with D possibly matching TRBD1 (5 bases). The germline V and J ends were trimmed by 4 bases and 2 bases, with 15 bases remaining between them. Germline V gene data show CDR1 as SGHTA and CDR2 as FQGNSA. The CDR3 runs to 16 residues. The CDR3 protein is CASSYVGPERNQPQHF. DNA for the CDR3: TGTGCCAGCAGCTATGTGGGGCCAGAGCGCAATCAGCCCCAGCATTTT. Full variable domain (outside the CDR3, taken from reference TRBV7-2 and TRBJ1-5): GAGVSQSPSNKVTEKGKDVELRCDPISGHTALYWYRQSLGQGLEFLIYFQGNSAPDKSGLPSDRFSAERTGGSVSTLTIQRTQQEDSAVYLCASSYVGPERNQPQHFGDGTRLSIL.

This chain links TRBV27 with TRBJ2-3; 12 bases fit TRBD2. The CDR3 loop spans 16 amino acids. Trimming removed 5 bases from V and 6 bases from J; junction bases left unmatched: 9. The V gene's germline CDR1 is MNHEY and CDR2 SMNVEV (reference sequence). The CDR3 DNA reads TGTGCCAGCAGTCCCCGGGGGACTAGCGGGCCTGATACGCAGTATTTT. It yields the protein CASSPRGTSGPDTQYF.

V usage is TRBV7-2 and J usage is TRBJ2-7; D not resolved. In germline, CDR1 is SGHTA, CDR2 FQGNSA. The length of the CDR3 is 12 residues. V dropped 3 bases and J dropped 8 bases, with 11 bases sitting between them. The CDR3, as DNA: TGTGCCAGCAGCTTGAACAGAAACCAGCAGTACTTC. This sequence encodes CASSLNRNQQYF.

The V call is TRBV10-3, the J call TRBJ1-5; 10 bases align to TRBD1. Germline CDR1 ENHRY, CDR2 SYGVKD. The ends lost 6 bases at V and 2 bases at J; junction bases unmatched: 7. This CDR3 spans 16 amino acids. The CDR3 loop is CAISPTGGNGNQPQHF. The CDR3 nucleotides read TGTGCCATCAGCCCGACAGGGGGCAATGGCAATCAGCCCCAGCATTTT.

CDR3 sequence (DNA): TGTGCCAGCAGCTTCGTCAGGGATATACACGAGCAGTACTTC. As protein: CASSFVRDIHEQYF. This chain joins TRBV7-2 and TRBJ2-7, with D perhaps matching TRBD1 (5 bases). CDR3 length: 14 amino acids. In germline, CDR1 is SGHTA, CDR2 FQGNSA. V was trimmed by 3 bases and J by 5 bases, leaving 14 bases between them.